The rows below give T cell receptor beta chains drawn from one sample of a study of shared clonotypes between healthy human individuals. This table comes from immunoSEQ multiplex PCR, and its TCRdb copy is limited to in-frame clones, with some not included. The repertoire consists of about 1,900,000 clones, with approximately 94% occurring once and the leading ten covering under 1.5%. Sequenced material: naive CD8+ T cells sorted from blood. The receptor source for this set is a man between 18 and 29 years old in good health. Both conserved end residues are part of each CDR3. The order of the fields is clone size, V gene, D gene, J gene, CDR3 DNA, CDR3 protein. The D gene is left open where the match is weak. Some rows mark clone size as missing; the rest say once, few, many or name a class of expanded clone.

abundance: once; v_gene: TRBV28; d_gene: TRBD2; j_gene: TRBJ2-1; CDR3nt: TGTGCCAGCAACTCCGGGACTAGCTGGGACAATGAGCAGTTCTTC; CDR3aa: CASNSGTSWDNEQFF
abundance: .; v_gene: TRBV4-2; d_gene: .; j_gene: TRBJ1-2; CDR3nt: TGTGCCAGCAGCCAAGAGAGGGCTGGCTATGGCTACACCTTC; CDR3aa: CASSQERAGYGYTF
abundance: .; v_gene: TRBV5-4; d_gene: .; j_gene: TRBJ2-3; CDR3nt: TGTGCCAGCAGCTTGGCCATTCCAGATACGCAGTATTTT; CDR3aa: CASSLAIPDTQYF
abundance: .; v_gene: TRBV7-9; d_gene: TRBD1; j_gene: TRBJ2-7; CDR3nt: TGTGCCAGCAGCCTAAATCAGGGGGCTCCCGAGCAGTACTTC; CDR3aa: CASSLNQGAPEQYF
abundance: .; v_gene: TRBV15; d_gene: .; j_gene: TRBJ2-3; CDR3nt: TGTGCCGTATACCGGGGCTCGGGCACAGATACGCAGTATTTT; CDR3aa: CAVYRGSGTDTQYF
abundance: .; v_gene: TRBV5-8; d_gene: .; j_gene: TRBJ2-3; CDR3nt: TGTGCCAGCAGGGAAACAGATACGCAGTATTTT; CDR3aa: CASRETDTQYF
abundance: .; v_gene: TRBV7-9; d_gene: TRBD2; j_gene: TRBJ2-7; CDR3nt: TGTGCCACCTCAGTGGGCGAGCGGGGAGAGTTTCCTACCGAGCAGTACTTC; CDR3aa: CATSVGERGEFPTEQYF
abundance: .; v_gene: TRBV7-9; d_gene: .; j_gene: TRBJ2-7; CDR3nt: TGTGCCAGCAGCTTAGATGGGGTTTTTTCCTACGAGCAGTACTTC; CDR3aa: CASSLDGVFSYEQYF
abundance: .; v_gene: TRBV14; d_gene: TRBD1; j_gene: TRBJ1-2; CDR3nt: TGTGCCAGCAGCCTAACCGGGACAGAAAACTACTATGGCTACACCTTC; CDR3aa: CASSLTGTENYYGYTF
abundance: .; v_gene: TRBV28; d_gene: TRBD1; j_gene: TRBJ1-1; CDR3nt: TGTGCCAGCAGTCCACCACACCGACAGGGGGAGGTCACTGAAGCTTTCTTT; CDR3aa: CASSPPHRQGEVTEAFF
abundance: few; v_gene: TRBV7-8; d_gene: .; j_gene: TRBJ1-5; CDR3nt: TGTGCCAGCAGCTTATTCGGGCCCCAGCATTTT; CDR3aa: CASSLFGPQHF
abundance: once; v_gene: TRBV4-2; d_gene: TRBD2; j_gene: TRBJ2-1; CDR3nt: TGTGCCAGCAGCCCCCATGGAAGCGGGGGGGAGAATTCCTACAATGAGCAGTTCTTC; CDR3aa: CASSPHGSGGENSYNEQFF
abundance: .; v_gene: TRBV9; d_gene: .; j_gene: TRBJ2-2; CDR3nt: TGTGCCAGCAGCGCTGGCACCGGGGAGCTGTTTTTT; CDR3aa: CASSAGTGELFF
abundance: .; v_gene: TRBV6-5; d_gene: .; j_gene: TRBJ2-7; CDR3nt: TGTGCCAGCAGTTACGAGGGGGGCGCCTACGAGCAGTACTTC; CDR3aa: CASSYEGGAYEQYF
abundance: .; v_gene: TRBV5-4; d_gene: TRBD2; j_gene: TRBJ2-1; CDR3nt: TGTGCCAGCAGCCCTGGACTAGCGGGAGACAATGAGCAGTTCTTC; CDR3aa: CASSPGLAGDNEQFF
abundance: .; v_gene: TRBV7-9; d_gene: .; j_gene: TRBJ2-7; CDR3nt: TGTGCCAGCAGCCCGTCAGGGGGGGACTCCTACGAGCAGTACTTC; CDR3aa: CASSPSGGDSYEQYF
abundance: .; v_gene: TRBV7-9; d_gene: .; j_gene: TRBJ2-3; CDR3nt: TGTGCCAGCAGCGGGTGGGACGCCGGCACAGATACGCAGTATTTT; CDR3aa: CASSGWDAGTDTQYF
abundance: .; v_gene: TRBV7-9; d_gene: .; j_gene: TRBJ2-7; CDR3nt: TGTGCCAGCAGCACCCGGGACCCTCCCTACGAGCAGTACTTC; CDR3aa: CASSTRDPPYEQYF
abundance: .; v_gene: TRBV7-2; d_gene: .; j_gene: TRBJ2-7; CDR3nt: TGTGCCAGCAGCCGAAGCGGGCCTAGCTCCTACGAGCAGTACTTC; CDR3aa: CASSRSGPSSYEQYF
abundance: .; v_gene: TRBV28; d_gene: TRBD1; j_gene: TRBJ2-7; CDR3nt: TGTGCCAGCAGTTTATATTCCGGACAGGGTCTGTTTGGGGAGCAGTACTTC; CDR3aa: CASSLYSGQGLFGEQYF
abundance: .; v_gene: TRBV5-6; d_gene: .; j_gene: TRBJ1-4; CDR3nt: TGTGCCAGCAGCACTGGGACGGACCCGGGGGGTGAAAAACTGTTTTTT; CDR3aa: CASSTGTDPGGEKLFF
abundance: .; v_gene: TRBV12-5; d_gene: .; j_gene: TRBJ2-3; CDR3nt: TGTGCTAGTGGGCCCTGGGGGATAGATACGCAGTATTTT; CDR3aa: CASGPWGIDTQYF
abundance: .; v_gene: TRBV6-5; d_gene: TRBD1; j_gene: TRBJ1-2; CDR3nt: TGTGCCAGCAGTCCGGGACAGAGCAACTATGGCTACACCTTC; CDR3aa: CASSPGQSNYGYTF
abundance: .; v_gene: TRBV5-6; d_gene: .; j_gene: TRBJ1-1; CDR3nt: TGTGCCAGCAGCGGAGGCGGGACGGAGATGAACACTGAAGCTTTCTTT; CDR3aa: CASSGGGTEMNTEAFF
abundance: .; v_gene: TRBV5-4; d_gene: .; j_gene: TRBJ2-2; CDR3nt: TGTGCCAGCAGCTTGGTATGGGACGGGGAGCTGTTTTTT; CDR3aa: CASSLVWDGELFF
abundance: .; v_gene: TRBV30; d_gene: TRBD2; j_gene: TRBJ2-2; CDR3nt: TGTGCCTGGGGCGGGACTAGCGGGACCTCGGGCACCGGGGAGCTGTTTTTT; CDR3aa: CAWGGTSGTSGTGELFF
abundance: .; v_gene: TRBV6-5; d_gene: TRBD2; j_gene: TRBJ2-1; CDR3nt: TGTGCCAGCAGTTACTATAGCGGGGGGGCTCACAATGAGCAGTTCTTC; CDR3aa: CASSYYSGGAHNEQFF